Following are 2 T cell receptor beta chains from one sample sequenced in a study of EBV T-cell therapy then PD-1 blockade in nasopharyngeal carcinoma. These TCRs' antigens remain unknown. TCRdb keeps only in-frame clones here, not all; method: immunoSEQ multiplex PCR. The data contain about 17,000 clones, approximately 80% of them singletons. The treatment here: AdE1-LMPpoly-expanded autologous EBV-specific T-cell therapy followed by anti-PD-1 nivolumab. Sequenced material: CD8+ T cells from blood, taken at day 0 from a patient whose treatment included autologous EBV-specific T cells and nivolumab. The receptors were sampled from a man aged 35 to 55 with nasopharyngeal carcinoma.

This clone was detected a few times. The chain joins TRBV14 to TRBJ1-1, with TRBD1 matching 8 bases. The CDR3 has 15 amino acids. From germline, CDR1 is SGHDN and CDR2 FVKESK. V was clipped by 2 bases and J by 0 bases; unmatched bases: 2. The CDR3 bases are TGTGCCAGCAGCCAACAGGGGGCCCTGAACACTGAAGCTTTCTTT. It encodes CASSQQGALNTEAFF. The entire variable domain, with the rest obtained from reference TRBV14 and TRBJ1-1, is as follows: EAGVTQFPSHSVIEKGQTVTLRCDPISGHDNLYWYRRVMGKEIKFLLHFVKESKQDESGMPNNRFLAERTGGTYSTLKVQPAELEDSGVYFCASSQQGALNTEAFFGQGTRLTVV.

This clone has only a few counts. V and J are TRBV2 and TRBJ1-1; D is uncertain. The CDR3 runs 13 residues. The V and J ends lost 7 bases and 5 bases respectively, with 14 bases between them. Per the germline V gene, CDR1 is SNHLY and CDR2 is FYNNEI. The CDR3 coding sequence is TGTGCCAGCATCCGGGGTAGCATGACTGAAGCTTTCTTT. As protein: CASIRGSMTEAFF.